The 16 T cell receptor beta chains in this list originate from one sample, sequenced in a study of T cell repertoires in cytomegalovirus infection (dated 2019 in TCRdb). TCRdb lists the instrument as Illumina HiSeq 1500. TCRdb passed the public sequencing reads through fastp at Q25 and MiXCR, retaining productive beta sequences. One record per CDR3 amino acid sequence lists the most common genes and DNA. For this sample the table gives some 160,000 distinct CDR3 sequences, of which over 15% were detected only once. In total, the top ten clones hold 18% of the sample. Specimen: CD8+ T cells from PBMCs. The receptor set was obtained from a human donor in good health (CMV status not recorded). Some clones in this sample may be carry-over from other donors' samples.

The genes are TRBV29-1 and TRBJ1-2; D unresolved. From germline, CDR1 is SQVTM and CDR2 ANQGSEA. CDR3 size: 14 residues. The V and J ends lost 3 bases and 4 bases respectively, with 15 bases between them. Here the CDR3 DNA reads TGCAGCGTTGACGGCTCTAGAGAAAGCTATGGCTACACCTTC. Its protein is CSVDGSRESYGYTF. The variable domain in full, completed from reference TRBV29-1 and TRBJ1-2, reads SAVISQKPSRDICQRGTSLTIQCQVDSQVTMMFWYRQQPGQSLTLIATANQGSEATYESGFVIDKFPISRPNLTFSTLTVSNMSPEDSSIYLCSVDGSRESYGYTFGSGTRLTVV.

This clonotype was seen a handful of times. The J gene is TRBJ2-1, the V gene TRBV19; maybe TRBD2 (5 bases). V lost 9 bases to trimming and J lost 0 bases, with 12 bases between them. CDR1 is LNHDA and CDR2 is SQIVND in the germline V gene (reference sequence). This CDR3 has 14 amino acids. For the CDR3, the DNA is TGTGCCAGCCAACTAGTTTTCTCCTACAATGAGCAGTTCTTC. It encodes CASQLVFSYNEQFF.

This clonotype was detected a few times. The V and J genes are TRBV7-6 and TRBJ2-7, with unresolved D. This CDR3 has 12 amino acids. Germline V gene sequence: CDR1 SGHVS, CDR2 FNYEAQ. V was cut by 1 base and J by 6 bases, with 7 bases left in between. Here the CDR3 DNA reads TGTGCCAGCAGCTTAGTAGGTAGCGAGCAGTACTTC. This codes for CASSLVGSEQYF.

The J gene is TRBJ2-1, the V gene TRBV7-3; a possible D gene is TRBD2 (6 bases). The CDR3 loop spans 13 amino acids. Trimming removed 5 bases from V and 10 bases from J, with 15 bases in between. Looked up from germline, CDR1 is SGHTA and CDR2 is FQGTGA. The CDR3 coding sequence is TGTGCCAGCAGCCCCCGAGTGGGGGGAGAGCAGTTCTTC. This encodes CASSPRVGGEQFF.

The DNA of the CDR3 is TGTGCCATCAGTGCGTCTAGCGGGGGTAATGAGCAGTTCTTC. The encoded protein is CAISASSGGNEQFF. The rearrangement links TRBV10-3 to TRBJ2-1; 10 nucleotides agree with TRBD2. CDR3 length: 14 residues. Per germline, CDR1 ENHRY and CDR2 SYGVKD. V was clipped by 4 bases and J by 7 bases; unmatched bases: 4.

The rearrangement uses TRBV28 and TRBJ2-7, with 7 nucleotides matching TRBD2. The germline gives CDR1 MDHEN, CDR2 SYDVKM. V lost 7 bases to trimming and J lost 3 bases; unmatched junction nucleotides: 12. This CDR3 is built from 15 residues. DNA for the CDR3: TGTGCCAGCAATCCCGGCGGGCGGGACTACTACGAGCAGTACTTC. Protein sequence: CASNPGGRDYYEQYF.

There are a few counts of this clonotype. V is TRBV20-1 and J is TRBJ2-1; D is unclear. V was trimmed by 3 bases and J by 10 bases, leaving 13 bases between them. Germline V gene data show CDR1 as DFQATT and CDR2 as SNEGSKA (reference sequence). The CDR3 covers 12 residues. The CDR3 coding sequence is TGCAGTGCTAGGGCCCAGGAGATAGAGCAGTTCTTC. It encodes CSARAQEIEQFF.

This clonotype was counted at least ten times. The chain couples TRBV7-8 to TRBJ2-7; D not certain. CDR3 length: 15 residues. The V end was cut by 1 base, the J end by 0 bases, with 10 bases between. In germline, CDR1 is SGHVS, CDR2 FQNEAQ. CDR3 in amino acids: CASSLEARSSYEQYF. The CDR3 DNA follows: TGTGCCAGCAGCTTAGAAGCTAGGAGCTCCTACGAGCAGTACTTC. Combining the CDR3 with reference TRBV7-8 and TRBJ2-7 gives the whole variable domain GAGVSQSPRYKVAKRGQDVALRCDPISGHVSLFWYQQALGQGPEFLTYFQNEAQLDKSGLPSDRFFAERPEGSVSTLKIQRTQQEDSAVYLCASSLEARSSYEQYFGPGTRLTVT.

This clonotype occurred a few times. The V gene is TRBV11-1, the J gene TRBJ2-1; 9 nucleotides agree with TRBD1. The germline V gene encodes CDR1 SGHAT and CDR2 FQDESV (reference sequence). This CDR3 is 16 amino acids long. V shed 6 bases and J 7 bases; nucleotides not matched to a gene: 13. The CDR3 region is CASSKNTGTGLNEQFF. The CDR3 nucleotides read TGTGCCAGCAGTAAAAATACCGGGACAGGGTTGAATGAGCAGTTCTTC.

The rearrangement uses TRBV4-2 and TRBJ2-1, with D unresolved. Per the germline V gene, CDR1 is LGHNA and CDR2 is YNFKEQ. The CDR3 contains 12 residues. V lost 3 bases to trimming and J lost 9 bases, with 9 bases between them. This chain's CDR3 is CASSQGGSEQFF. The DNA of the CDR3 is TGTGCCAGCAGCCAGGGCGGAAGTGAGCAGTTCTTC.

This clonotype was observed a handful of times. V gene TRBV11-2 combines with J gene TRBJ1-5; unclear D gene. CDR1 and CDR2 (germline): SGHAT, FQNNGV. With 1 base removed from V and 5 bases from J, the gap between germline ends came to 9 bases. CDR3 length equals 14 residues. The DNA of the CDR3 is TGTGCCAGCAGCTTAGGATTTATGGATCAGCCCCAGCATTTT. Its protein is CASSLGFMDQPQHF.

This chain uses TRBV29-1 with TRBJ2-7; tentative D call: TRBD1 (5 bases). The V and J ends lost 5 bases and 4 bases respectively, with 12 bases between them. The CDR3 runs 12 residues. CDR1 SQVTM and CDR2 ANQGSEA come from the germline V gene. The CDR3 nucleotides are TGCAGCGTTACGACAGAAAGATACGAGCAGTACTTC. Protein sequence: CSVTTERYEQYF.

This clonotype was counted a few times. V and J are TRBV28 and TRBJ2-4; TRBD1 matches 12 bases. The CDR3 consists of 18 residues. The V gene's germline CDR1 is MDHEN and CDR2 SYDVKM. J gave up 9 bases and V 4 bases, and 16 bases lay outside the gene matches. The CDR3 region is CASSSDRDRGRVGVIQYF. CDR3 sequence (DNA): TGTGCCAGCAGTTCCGACCGGGACAGGGGGCGGGTAGGGGTCATTCAGTACTTC.

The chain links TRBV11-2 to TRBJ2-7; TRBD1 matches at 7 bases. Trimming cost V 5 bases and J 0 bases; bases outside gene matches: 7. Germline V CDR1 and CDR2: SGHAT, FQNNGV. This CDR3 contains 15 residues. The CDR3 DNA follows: TGTGCCAGCAGCCCAACGGGACAGAGCTCCTACGAGCAGTACTTC. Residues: CASSPTGQSSYEQYF.

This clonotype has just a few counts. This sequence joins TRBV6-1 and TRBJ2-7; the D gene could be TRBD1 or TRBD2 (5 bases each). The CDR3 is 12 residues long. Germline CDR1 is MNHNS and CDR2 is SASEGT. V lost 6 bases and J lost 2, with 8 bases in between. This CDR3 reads CASRGDPYEQYF. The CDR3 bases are TGTGCCAGCAGGGGGGATCCCTACGAGCAGTACTTC.

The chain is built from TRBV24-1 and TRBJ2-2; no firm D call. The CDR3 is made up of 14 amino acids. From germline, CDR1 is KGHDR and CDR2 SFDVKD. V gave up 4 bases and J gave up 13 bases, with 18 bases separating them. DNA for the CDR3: TGTGCCACCAGTGAAATTTCCAGGACCAAGGGGCTGTTTTTT. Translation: CATSEISRTKGLFF.